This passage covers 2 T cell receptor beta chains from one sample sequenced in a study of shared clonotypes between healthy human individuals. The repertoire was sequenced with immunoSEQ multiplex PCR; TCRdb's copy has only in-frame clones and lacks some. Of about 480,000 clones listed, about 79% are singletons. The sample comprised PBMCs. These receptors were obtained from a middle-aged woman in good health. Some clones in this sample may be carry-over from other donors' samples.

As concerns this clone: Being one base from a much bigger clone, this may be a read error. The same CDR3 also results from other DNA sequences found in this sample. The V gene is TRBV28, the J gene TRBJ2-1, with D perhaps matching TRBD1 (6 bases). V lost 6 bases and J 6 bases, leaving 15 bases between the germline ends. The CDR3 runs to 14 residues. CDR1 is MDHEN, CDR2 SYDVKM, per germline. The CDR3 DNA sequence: TGTGCCAGCAGGGGTCAGGGGTTCGTCAATGAGCAGTTCTTC. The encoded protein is CASRGQGFVNEQFF.

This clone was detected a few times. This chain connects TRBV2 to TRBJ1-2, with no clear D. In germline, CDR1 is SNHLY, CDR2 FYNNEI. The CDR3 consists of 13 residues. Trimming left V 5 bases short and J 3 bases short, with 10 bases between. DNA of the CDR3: TGTGCCAGCAGTCCCCAAGTTTACTATGGCTACACCTTC. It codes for CASSPQVYYGYTF.